This TCR beta chain was retrieved from a study of blood T cell repertoires in COVID-19. Whole-study context: Acute-phase and convalescent COVID-19 samples originated in the United States, Italy and Spain. Nucleic acid was either cDNA or gDNA, and it came from T cells, B-cell-depleted T cells, or PBMCs.

In the authors' methods: Estimation of nucleated cell counts relied on the amplification of reference gene primers. The data were produced by immunoSEQ multiplex PCR, yet TCRdb's version contains in-frame clones alone and is incomplete. V and J calls and clone size are given by that table; D and trimming were obtained from the DNA. The data hold roughly 90,000 clones, with around 75% observed a single time. The CDR3 consists of 15 residues. Germline V gives CDR1 SGHTA, CDR2 FQGNSA. V was clipped by 1 base and J by 0 bases, with 7 bases between them. This sequence originates from a woman older than 75 with active or convalescent COVID-19. What was sequenced was peripheral blood. The gene calls are TRBV7-2 and TRBJ2-1; D ambiguous. The CDR3 DNA sequence: TGTGCCAGCAGCTTAGTCTCGAGCTCCTACAATGAGCAGTTCTTC. This gives the protein CASSLVSSSYNEQFF.